The sequence of this T cell receptor (beta chain) was determined in a study of vaccination and CD4 T cells after COVID-19. Cultured CD4+ T-cell DNA underwent Oncomine TCR Beta short-read sequencing. TCRdb ran MiXCR on the PCR reads and lists one entry per CDR3 protein. The table records about 15,000 distinct CDR3 sequences, under 85% of them present only once. Treatment indicated: approximately 9-day PBMC culture with coronavirus spike peptide pools or control peptides (ViraFEST assay). A word on this clonotype: The antigen remains unidentified.

This CDR3 contains 14 residues. CDR1 and CDR2 (germline): SGDLS, YYNGEE. V was pared by 3 bases and J by 5 bases, with 5 bases of the junction left unmatched. The clonotype originates from a human donor who had recovered from COVID-19. This chain links TRBV9 with TRBJ2-7, with 10 bases matching TRBD1. The sequenced sample consisted of CD4+ T cells from blood, cultured in vitro. The CDR3 loop reads CASSGGQGHNEQYF. Written as DNA, the CDR3 is TGTGCCAGCAGCGGGGGACAGGGGCACAACGAGCAGTACTTC.